This T cell receptor beta chain was identified in a study of T-cell reconstitution after alpha-beta-depleted transplantation in children (dated by TCRdb to 2016 to 2018). Looking at the study overall: Using TCR repertoire profiling, the study followed T-cell immune reconstitution in a quantitative way in children after TCRalphabeta/CD19-depleted allogeneic hematopoietic cell transplantation. Study-wide conclusions, independent of this receptor: The frequencies of hyperexpanded clones fell over the following months, and after one year, T-cell counts and TCRbeta diversity were mostly attributed to newly produced T cells. Apparently early alphabetaT-cell count recovery about two months after transplant reportedly relied on only several hundred rapidly expanded clones derived from non-depleted graft cells. The high TCRbeta diversity at day 60 in some patients was ascribed to recipient T cells and intrathymic progenitors that had survived conditioning.

Reading the label with the study, this specimen's treatment or condition is: allogeneic hematopoietic cell transplantation with graft depleted of TCRalphabeta T cells and CD19 B cells. The transplant recipients were children given TCRalphabeta/CD19-depleted allogeneic hematopoietic cell grafts. Including cysteine and phenylalanine, the CDR3 has 14 amino acids. Solely the CDR3 DNA is kept, with 42 bases framed from the first base. CDR1 SGHTA and CDR2 FQGTGA were looked up in the germline V gene. V ends up 5 bases short and J 2 bases short, with an unmatched junction base count of 3. Library preparation was by PCR. The sequencing machine was an Illumina HiSeq 2500. To normalize quantification of the TCRbeta repertoire, the TCR libraries were built with molecular barcoding that relied on unique molecular identifiers. Using fastp at Q25 and MiXCR, TCRdb reprocessed the public reads and kept productive beta chains. Each CDR3 protein gets just one entry, which takes the most common genes and DNA from the rows behind it. The sample has over 100,000 distinct CDR3 sequences on record, roughly 7.1% of them singletons. The ten largest account for about 15% of the sample.

Comment on this clonotype: This receptor's antigen is unknown. It has no much larger one-base neighbor in the sample; base qualities were not kept.

This TCR was sampled from a boy aged 2-15 years with acute lymphoblastic leukemia, due to receive a stem cell transplant. The input for sequencing was PBMCs, taken before TCRalphabeta/CD19-depleted stem cell transplant. In this chain, TRBV7-3 is recombined with TRBJ1-1; 9 nucleotides in the junction match TRBD1. The DNA sequence is TGTGCCAGCAGCCCACAGGGGGCAAACACTGAAGCTTTCTTT. This sequence encodes CASSPQGANTEAFF.